The entry below describes one TCR beta chain. Antigen specificity is unknown. Synthesis of TCR cDNA relied on 5'RACE template switching, which attached a universal primer site and UMIs. MiXCR was run by TCRdb on the 5' RACE reads, yielding one entry per CDR3 protein. The data contain a few hundred thousand distinct CDR3 sequences, about 7.8% of them seen just once; the ten biggest clones take up 17%. The length of the CDR3 is 13 residues. Looked up from germline, CDR1 is LNHNV and CDR2 is YYDKDF (reference sequence). V gave up 0 bases and J gave up 7 bases, with 6 bases separating them. The sample belongs to a study of T cells after yellow fever vaccination. General observations from the study: Overlap between CD4 and CD8 compartments was detected for a small share of clonotypes.

Sequences were derived from PBMCs, sampled about 49 days after the first yellow fever vaccination. V usage is TRBV15 and J usage is TRBJ1-4; no clear D gene. This TCR came from a man younger than 30 who received the YFV17D yellow fever vaccine. The CDR3 DNA reads as TGTGCCACCAGCAGAGATAAAGGTGAAAAACTGTTTTTT. Protein product: CATSRDKGEKLFF. Using reference TRBV15 and TRBJ1-4 for the parts outside the CDR3, the full variable domain is DAMVIQNPRYQVTQFGKPVTLSCSQTLNHNVMYWYQQKSSQAPKLLFHYYDKDFNNEADTPDNFQSRRPNTSFCFLDIRSPGLGDTAMYLCATSRDKGEKLFFGSGTQLSVL.